This T cell receptor (beta chain) was recorded in a study of CD8 T cells in ankylosing spondylitis. This clonotype was seen a few times. What it binds is unknown. Scientists made TCR beta libraries using quantitative 5'-RACE with molecular barcodes. TCRdb reprocessed the 5' RACE reads via MiXCR and lists one record per CDR3 protein. The sample records about 33,000 distinct CDR3 sequences, approximately 14% being singletons. Germline CDR1 SGHTA, CDR2 FQGNSA. This CDR3 has 15 amino acids. Deletions cut 5 bases from V and 4 bases from J, with 15 bases between. Study-wide points: Clones linked to the disease showed a CD8+ phenotype. They occurred at relatively low frequencies in peripheral blood. Earlier studies detected some motif variants in reactive arthritis synovial fluid and blood.

Sequencing was carried out using blood. This sequence joins TRBV7-2 and TRBJ1-5; maybe TRBD1 (5 bases). The sequence was obtained from a male donor with ankylosing spondylitis or in good health (not recorded which). The CDR3 reads CASSLTGRANQPQHF. CDR3 in DNA: TGTGCCAGCAGCCTAACGGGGCGGGCAAATCAGCCCCAGCATTTT.